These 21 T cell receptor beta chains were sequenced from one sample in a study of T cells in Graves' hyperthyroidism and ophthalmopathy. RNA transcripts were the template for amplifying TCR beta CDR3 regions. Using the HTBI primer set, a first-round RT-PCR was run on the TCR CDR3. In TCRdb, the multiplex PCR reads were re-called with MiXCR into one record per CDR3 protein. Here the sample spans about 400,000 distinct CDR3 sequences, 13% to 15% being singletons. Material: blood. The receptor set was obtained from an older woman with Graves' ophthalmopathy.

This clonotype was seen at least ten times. The CDR3 DNA is TGCGCCAGCAGCCAAGCAGGCCTAGCGAGCTACTACGAGCAGTACTTC. Protein sequence: CASSQAGLASYYEQYF. The chain is built from TRBV4-1 and TRBJ2-7; tentative D call: TRBD2 (6 bases). Between the trimmed V and J ends, which lost 1 base and 3 bases, there was a span of 16 bases. The V gene's germline CDR1 is MGHRA and CDR2 YSYEKL. The CDR3 contains 16 residues.

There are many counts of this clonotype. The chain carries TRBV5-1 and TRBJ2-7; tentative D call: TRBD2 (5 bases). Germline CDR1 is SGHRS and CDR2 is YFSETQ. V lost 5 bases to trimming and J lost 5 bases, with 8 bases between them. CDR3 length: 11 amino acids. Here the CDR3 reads CASSWGDEQYF. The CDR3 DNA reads TGCGCCAGCAGTTGGGGAGACGAGCAGTACTTC.

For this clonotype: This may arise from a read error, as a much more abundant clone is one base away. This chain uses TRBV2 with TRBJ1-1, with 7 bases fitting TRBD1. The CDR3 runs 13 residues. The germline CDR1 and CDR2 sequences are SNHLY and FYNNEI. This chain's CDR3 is CASRGGQVSEALF. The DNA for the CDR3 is TGTGCCAGCAGAGGAGGACAGGTTTCTGAAGCTCTCTTT. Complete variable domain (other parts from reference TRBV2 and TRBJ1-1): EPEVTQTPSHQVTQMGQEVILRCVPISNHLYFYWYRQILGQKVEFLVSFYNNEISEKSEIFDDQFSVERPDGSNFTLKIRSTKLEDSAMYFCASRGGQVSEALFGQGTRLTVV.

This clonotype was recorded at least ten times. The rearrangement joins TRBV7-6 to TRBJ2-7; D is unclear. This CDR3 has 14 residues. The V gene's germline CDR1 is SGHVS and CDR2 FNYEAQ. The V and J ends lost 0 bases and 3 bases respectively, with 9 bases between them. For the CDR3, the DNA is TGTGCCAGCAGCTTAGCGGACGGCCTCTACGAGCAGTACTTC. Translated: CASSLADGLYEQYF.

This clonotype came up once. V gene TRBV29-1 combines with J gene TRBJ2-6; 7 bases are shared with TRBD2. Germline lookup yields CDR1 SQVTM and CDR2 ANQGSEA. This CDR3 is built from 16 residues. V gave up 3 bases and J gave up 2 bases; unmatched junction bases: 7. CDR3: CSVDGGEGPGANVLTF. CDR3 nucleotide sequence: TGCAGCGTTGATGGGGGGGAGGGTCCTGGGGCCAACGTCCTGACTTTC. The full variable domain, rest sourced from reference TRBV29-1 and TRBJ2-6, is SAVISQKPSRDICQRGTSLTIQCQVDSQVTMMFWYRQQPGQSLTLIATANQGSEATYESGFVIDKFPISRPNLTFSTLTVSNMSPEDSSIYLCSVDGGEGPGANVLTFGAGSRLTVL.

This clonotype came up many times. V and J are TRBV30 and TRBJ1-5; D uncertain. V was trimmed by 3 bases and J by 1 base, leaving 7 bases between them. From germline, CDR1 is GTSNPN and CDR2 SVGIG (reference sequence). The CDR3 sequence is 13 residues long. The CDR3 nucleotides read TGTGCCTGGAGGCCCCAAAGCAATCAGCCCCAGCATTTT. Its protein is CAWRPQSNQPQHF.

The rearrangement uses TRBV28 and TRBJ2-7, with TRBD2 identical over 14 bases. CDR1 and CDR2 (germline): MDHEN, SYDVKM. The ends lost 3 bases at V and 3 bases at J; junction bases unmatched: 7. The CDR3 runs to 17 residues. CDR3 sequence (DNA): TGTGCCAGCAGTTTGGGCTCGGGACTAGCGGGAGTCTACGAGCAGTACTTC. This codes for CASSLGSGLAGVYEQYF.

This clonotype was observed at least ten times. CDR3 sequence (DNA): TGTGCCAGCAGCCAGAGACTAGCCGGAAATGAGCAGTTCTTC. It encodes CASSQRLAGNEQFF. The chain links TRBV3-1 to TRBJ2-1, with TRBD2 matching 7 bases. The germline gives CDR1 LGHDT, CDR2 YNNKEL (reference sequence). V lost 3 bases and J lost 7; bases outside the gene matches: 6. The CDR3 extends over 14 amino acids.

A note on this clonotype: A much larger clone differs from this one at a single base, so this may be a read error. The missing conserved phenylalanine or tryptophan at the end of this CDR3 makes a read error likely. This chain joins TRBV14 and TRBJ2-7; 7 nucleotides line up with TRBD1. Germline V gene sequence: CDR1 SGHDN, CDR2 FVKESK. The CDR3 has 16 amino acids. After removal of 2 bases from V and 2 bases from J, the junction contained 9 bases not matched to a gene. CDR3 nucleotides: TGTGCCAGCAGCCAAATGGGGTGGGACAGCACCTACGAGCAGTACTCC. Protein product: CASSQMGWDSTYEQYS.

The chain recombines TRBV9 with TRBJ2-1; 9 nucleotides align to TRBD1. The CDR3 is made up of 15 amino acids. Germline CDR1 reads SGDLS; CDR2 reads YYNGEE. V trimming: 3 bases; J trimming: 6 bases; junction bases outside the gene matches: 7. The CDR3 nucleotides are TGTGCCAGCAGCGATACCGGGACAGGGCCCAATGAGCAGTTCTTC. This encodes CASSDTGTGPNEQFF.

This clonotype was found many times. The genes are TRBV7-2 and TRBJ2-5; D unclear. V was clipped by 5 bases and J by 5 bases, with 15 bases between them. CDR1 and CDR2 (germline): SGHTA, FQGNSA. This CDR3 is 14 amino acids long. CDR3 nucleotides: TGTGCCAGCAGCCTGGGATCAGAAGGGGAGACCCAGTACTTC. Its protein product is CASSLGSEGETQYF.

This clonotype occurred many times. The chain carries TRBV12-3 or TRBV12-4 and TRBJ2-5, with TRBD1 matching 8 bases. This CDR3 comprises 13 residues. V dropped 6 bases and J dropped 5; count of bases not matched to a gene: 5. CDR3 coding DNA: TGTGCCAGCAGCGACAGGGGTGGGGAGACCCAGTACTTC. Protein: CASSDRGGETQYF.

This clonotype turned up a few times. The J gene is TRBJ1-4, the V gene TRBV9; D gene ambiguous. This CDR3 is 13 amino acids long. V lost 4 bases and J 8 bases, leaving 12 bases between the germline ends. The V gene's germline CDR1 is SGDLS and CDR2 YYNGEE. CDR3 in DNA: TGTGCCAGCAGCTCTCGACCAGACGAAAAACTGTTTTTT. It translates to CASSSRPDEKLFF.

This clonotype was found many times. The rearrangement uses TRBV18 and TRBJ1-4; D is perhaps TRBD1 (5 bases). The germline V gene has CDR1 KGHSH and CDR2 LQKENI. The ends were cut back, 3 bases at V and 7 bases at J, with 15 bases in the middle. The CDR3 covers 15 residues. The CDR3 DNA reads TGTGCCAGCTCACCCCCGACAGAAGCTTTTGAAAAACTGTTTTTT. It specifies CASSPPTEAFEKLFF.

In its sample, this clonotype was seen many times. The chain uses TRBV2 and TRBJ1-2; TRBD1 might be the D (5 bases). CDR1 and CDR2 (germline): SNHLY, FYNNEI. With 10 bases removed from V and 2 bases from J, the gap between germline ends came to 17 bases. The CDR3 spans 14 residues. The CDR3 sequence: CATTEDRGNYGYTF. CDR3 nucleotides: TGTGCCACCACTGAGGACCGGGGGAACTATGGCTACACCTTC.

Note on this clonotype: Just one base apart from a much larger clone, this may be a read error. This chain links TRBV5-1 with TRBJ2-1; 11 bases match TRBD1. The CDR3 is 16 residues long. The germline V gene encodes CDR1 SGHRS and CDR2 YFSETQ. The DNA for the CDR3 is TGCGCCAGCAGCTCCTGGGACAGGGGGGGTTACAATGAGCGGTTCTTC. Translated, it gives CASSSWDRGGYNERFF.

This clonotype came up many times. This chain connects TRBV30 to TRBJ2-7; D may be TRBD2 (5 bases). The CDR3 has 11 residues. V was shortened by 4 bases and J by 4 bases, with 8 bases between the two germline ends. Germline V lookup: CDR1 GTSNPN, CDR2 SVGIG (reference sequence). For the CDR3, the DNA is TGTGCCTGGATACGGGGATACGAGCAGTACTTC. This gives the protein CAWIRGYEQYF.

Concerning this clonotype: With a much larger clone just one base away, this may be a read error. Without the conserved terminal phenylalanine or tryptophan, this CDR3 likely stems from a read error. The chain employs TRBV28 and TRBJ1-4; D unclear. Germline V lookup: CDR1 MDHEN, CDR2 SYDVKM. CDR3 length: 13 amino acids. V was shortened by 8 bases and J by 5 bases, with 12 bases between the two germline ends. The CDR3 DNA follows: TGTGCCAGCGGTTCCCAGGTCAATGAAAAACTGTTTTTA. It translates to CASGSQVNEKLFL.

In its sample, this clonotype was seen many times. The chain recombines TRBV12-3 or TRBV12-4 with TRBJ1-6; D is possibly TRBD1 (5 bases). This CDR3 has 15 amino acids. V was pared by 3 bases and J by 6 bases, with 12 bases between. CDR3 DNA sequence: TGTGCCAGCAGTTTGAGGGGTAGGGGTAATTCACCCCTCCACTTT. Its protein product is CASSLRGRGNSPLHF.

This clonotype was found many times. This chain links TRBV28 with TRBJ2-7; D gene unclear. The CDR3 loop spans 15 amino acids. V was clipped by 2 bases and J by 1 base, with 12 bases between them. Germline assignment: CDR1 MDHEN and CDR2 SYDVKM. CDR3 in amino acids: CASSLIGGSSYEQYF. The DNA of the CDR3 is TGTGCCAGCAGTTTAATTGGCGGATCATCCTACGAGCAGTACTTC.

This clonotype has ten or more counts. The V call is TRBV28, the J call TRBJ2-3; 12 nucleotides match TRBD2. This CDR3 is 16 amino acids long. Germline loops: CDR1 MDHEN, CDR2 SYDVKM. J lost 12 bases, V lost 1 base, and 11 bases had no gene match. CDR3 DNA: TGTGCCAGCAGTTTATTTACAGGACTAGCGGGGAAATCTCAGTATTTT. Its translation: CASSLFTGLAGKSQYF.